These 20 T cell receptor beta chains share one sample of origin, sequenced in a study of technical replicates of blood from a few donors. Libraries were prepared by immunoSEQ multiplex PCR; TCRdb keeps only in-frame clonotypes and omits some of them. The sample consists of more than 65,000 clones, 95% to 97% of them appearing once. The sequenced material came from T cells isolated from PBMCs. All receptors come from a human donor in good health.

The chain employs TRBV27 and TRBJ1-1; 8 bases fit TRBD1. This CDR3 is built from 15 residues. The V gene end was trimmed by 7 bases and the J gene end by 5 bases; junction bases not matched to a gene: 12. Per the germline V gene, CDR1 is MNHEY and CDR2 is SMNVEV (reference sequence). The CDR3 DNA follows: TGTGCCAGCACCAGGACAGGGCTGAGATGGACTGAAGCTTTCTTT. Protein: CASTRTGLRWTEAFF.

The V call is TRBV6-5, the J call TRBJ1-5; D is uncertain. Germline CDR1 and CDR2: MNHEY and SVGAGI. V was pared by 5 bases and J by 7 bases, with 12 bases between. This CDR3 has 13 amino acids. The CDR3 reads CASSERAGQPQHF. The CDR3 bases are TGTGCCAGCAGTGAAAGGGCGGGGCAGCCCCAGCATTTT.

This chain links TRBV7-2 with TRBJ1-2; 9 positions agree with TRBD1. Germline loops: CDR1 SGHTA, CDR2 FQGNSA. The CDR3 covers 15 residues. V was clipped by 1 base and J by 4 bases; unmatched bases: 4. CDR3 in DNA: TGTGCCAGCAGCTTAGGGACAGGGGAGGGCTATGGCTACACCTTC. This encodes CASSLGTGEGYGYTF.

In this sample, this clone turned up once. The chain employs TRBV10-1 and TRBJ2-3; the match to TRBD2 covers 8 bases. CDR1 is WNHNN and CDR2 is SYGVQD in the germline V gene (reference sequence). This CDR3 spans 19 amino acids. The V and J ends lost 0 bases and 5 bases, in that order; junction bases with no gene match: 16. The CDR3 loop reads CASSESAPSSSGSRDTQYF. The CDR3 DNA reads TGCGCCAGCAGTGAGTCGGCCCCCTCTTCCAGCGGGAGTAGAGATACGCAGTATTTT.

This chain joins TRBV19 and TRBJ1-1; D is unclear. The germline V gene has CDR1 LNHDA and CDR2 SQIVND (reference sequence). The CDR3 totals 14 residues. V lost 3 bases and J 6 bases, leaving 14 bases between the germline ends. CDR3 residues: CASSILMAEPEAFF. CDR3 in DNA: TGTGCCAGTAGTATCCTGATGGCGGAACCTGAAGCTTTCTTT.

The rearrangement joins TRBV18 to TRBJ2-3; a weak D match, TRBD2 (6 bases). Germline loops: CDR1 KGHSH, CDR2 LQKENI. The CDR3 loop spans 16 amino acids. V was pared by 0 bases and J by 3 bases, with 13 bases between. CDR3 DNA sequence: TGTGCCAGCTCACCACCCACGGCGGGATTGACAGATACGCAGTATTTT. Translating gives CASSPPTAGLTDTQYF.

The V gene is TRBV5-5, the J gene TRBJ2-7; no firm D call. V was trimmed by 0 bases and J by 3 bases, leaving 10 bases between them. This CDR3 comprises 14 residues. Germline V gene data show CDR1 as SGHKS and CDR2 as YYEKEE (reference sequence). CDR3 region: CASSLALPLYEQYF. Written as DNA, the CDR3 is TGTGCCAGCAGCTTGGCCCTACCTCTCTACGAGCAGTACTTC. The complete variable domain, with remaining parts taken from reference TRBV5-5 and TRBJ2-7, reads DAGVTQSPTHLIKTRGQQVTLRCSPISGHKSVSWYQQVLGQGPQFIFQYYEKEERGRGNFPDRFSARQFPNYSSELNVNALLLGDSALYLCASSLALPLYEQYFGPGTRLTVT.

The CDR3 nucleotides are TGTGCCAGCAGCCCCCCATTCTCGAGGCCAGAAAATGAGCAGTTCTTC. Translated: CASSPPFSRPENEQFF. This chain links TRBV9 with TRBJ2-1; no firm D call. This CDR3 has 16 amino acids. V gave up 4 bases and J gave up 7 bases, with 21 bases separating them. CDR1 and CDR2 from the germline V gene are SGDLS and YYNGEE.

J is TRBJ2-1 and V is TRBV19; 9 bases match TRBD1. V shed 3 bases and J 7 bases; nucleotides not matched to a gene: 7. Germline V gene sequence: CDR1 LNHDA, CDR2 SQIVND (reference sequence). This CDR3 spans 15 amino acids. The CDR3 spells CASSMGTGRGNEQFF. The CDR3 DNA follows: TGTGCCAGTAGTATGGGGACAGGGAGGGGAAATGAGCAGTTCTTC.

The chain uses TRBV9 and TRBJ2-3, with D unresolved. Germline V CDR1 and CDR2: SGDLS, YYNGEE. The CDR3 has 13 amino acids. Trimming took 0 bases from V and 3 from J, leaving 5 bases between them. CDR3 in amino acids: CASSVARTDTQYF. DNA of the CDR3: TGTGCCAGCAGCGTAGCTCGGACAGATACGCAGTATTTT.

V and J are TRBV28 and TRBJ2-5; D not certain. The germline gives CDR1 MDHEN, CDR2 SYDVKM. Trimming shortened V by 2 bases and J by 5 bases, and 12 bases separated the two germline ends. This CDR3 spans 14 amino acids. The CDR3 nucleotides read TGTGCCAGCAGTTTAGGGTCTGCGGAGGAGACCCAGTACTTC. Its protein product is CASSLGSAEETQYF.

The J gene is TRBJ1-4, the V gene TRBV6-1; the match to TRBD1 covers 7 bases. The V gene's germline CDR1 is MNHNS and CDR2 SASEGT. The CDR3 contains 13 residues. V trimming: 8 bases; J trimming: 7 bases; junction bases outside the gene matches: 7. For the CDR3, the DNA is TGTGCCAGCGACACAGGGGACAGTGAAAAACTGTTTTTT. Encoded protein: CASDTGDSEKLFF.

The V and J genes are TRBV6-5 and TRBJ2-3; TRBD2 aligns across 9 bases. V shed 4 bases and J 4 bases; nucleotides not matched to a gene: 9. The CDR3 loop spans 16 amino acids. From germline, CDR1 is MNHEY and CDR2 SVGAGI. CDR3 protein: CASSSLLAGGPDTQYF. CDR3 nucleotide sequence: TGTGCCAGCAGTTCCCTCCTTGCGGGAGGGCCAGATACGCAGTATTTT.

The V and J genes are TRBV4-3 and TRBJ2-3; 9 bases are shared with TRBD1. The CDR3 totals 15 residues. From germline, CDR1 is LGHNA and CDR2 YSLEER. The trim removed 5 bases at V and 2 bases at J, leaving 5 bases unmatched. In nucleotides, the CDR3 is TGCGCCAGCAGCGTTAGGGACAGGGCCACAGATACGCAGTATTTT. It translates to CASSVRDRATDTQYF.

This chain joins TRBV6-1 and TRBJ1-5; unclear D gene. The germline V gene has CDR1 MNHNS and CDR2 SASEGT. This CDR3 is 14 amino acids long. Trimming left V 5 bases short and J 3 bases short, with 11 bases between. DNA of the CDR3: TGTGCCAGCAGTTCGTACGAGATCAATCAGCCCCAGCATTTT. Its protein product is CASSSYEINQPQHF.

The chain joins TRBV5-8 to TRBJ2-1, with TRBD2 matching over 8 bases. Per the germline V gene, CDR1 is SGHTS and CDR2 is YDEGEE. Trimming at V came to 0 bases and at J to 8 bases, leaving 7 bases not matched to a gene. There are 15 residues in the CDR3. CDR3 sequence (DNA): TGTGCCAGCAGCTTGGTTCGGGGGGGAGCCCATGAGCAGTTCTTC. Protein product: CASSLVRGGAHEQFF.

This chain connects TRBV15 to TRBJ1-4; TRBD1 matches at 9 bases. This CDR3 is built from 15 residues. Looked up from germline, CDR1 is LNHNV and CDR2 is YYDKDF (reference sequence). Trimming cost V 1 base and J 6 bases; bases outside gene matches: 3. CDR3 in DNA: TGTGCCACCAGCAGAGGCCGGGACAGGGATGAAAAACTGTTTTTT. Translating gives CATSRGRDRDEKLFF. The full variable domain, completed using reference TRBV15 and TRBJ1-4, is DAMVIQNPRYQVTQFGKPVTLSCSQTLNHNVMYWYQQKSSQAPKLLFHYYDKDFNNEADTPDNFQSRRPNTSFCFLDIRSPGLGDTAMYLCATSRGRDRDEKLFFGSGTQLSVL.

J is TRBJ2-1 and V is TRBV7-9; 9 nucleotides align to TRBD2. Losses at the gene ends were 4 bases for V and 9 bases for J; bases not matched to a gene: 13. Germline assignment: CDR1 SEHNR and CDR2 FQNEAQ (reference sequence). The CDR3 runs to 16 residues. The DNA for the CDR3 is TGTGCCAGCAGCTCCCCCGGGACTAGCTTCTCTGGTGAGCAGTTCTTC. Protein: CASSSPGTSFSGEQFF.

The rearrangement uses TRBV9 and TRBJ2-5, with 9 bases matching TRBD1. Looked up from germline, CDR1 is SGDLS and CDR2 is YYNGEE. The V segment lost 3 bases and the J segment 4 bases; nucleotides outside the gene matches: 10. CDR3 size: 16 residues. The CDR3 is CASSAGQGRGGETQYF. The CDR3 region has the DNA TGTGCCAGCAGCGCTGGACAGGGGCGAGGTGGAGAGACCCAGTACTTC.

This chain joins TRBV5-4 and TRBJ2-1; 10 nucleotides align to TRBD1. Unmatched junction bases numbered 8, after V lost 4 bases and J lost 7 bases. Germline CDR1 reads SGHNT; CDR2 reads YYREEE (reference sequence). The CDR3 has 15 amino acids. CDR3 sequence: CASSNGTGAWNEQFF. The CDR3 DNA sequence: TGTGCCAGCAGCAACGGGACAGGGGCTTGGAATGAGCAGTTCTTC.